This T cell receptor (beta chain) was retrieved from a study of blood T cell repertoires in COVID-19. Study overall: Both acute and convalescent COVID-19 samples were obtained from the United States, Italy and Spain. Sources were T cells, B-cell-depleted T cells, or PBMCs; the material itself was cDNA or gDNA.

The CDR3 loop spans 19 amino acids. V dropped 3 bases and J dropped 5; count of bases not matched to a gene: 16. Germline V gene data show CDR1 as LGHDT and CDR2 as YNNKEL (reference sequence). Authors' analysis steps: Using reference gene primer amplification, nucleated cell counts were estimated. Only in-frame clones appear in the TCRdb table, and some are missing; sequencing was by immunoSEQ multiplex PCR. The DNA was the basis for D and trimming; V, J and clone size are from that table. Of approximately 200,000 clones detected, 75% to 90% appear once; the ten largest clones hold less than 1.5%. This chain links TRBV3-1 (or the pseudogene TRBV3-2) with TRBJ1-1; 12 nucleotides line up with TRBD1. The TCR was taken from a man aged 25 to 40 with acute or convalescent COVID-19. The specimen sequenced was peripheral blood. The CDR3: CASSHTYLGQGAKVTEAFF. For the CDR3, the DNA is TGTGCCAGCAGCCACACATACCTGGGACAGGGGGCTAAGGTGACTGAAGCTTTCTTT.